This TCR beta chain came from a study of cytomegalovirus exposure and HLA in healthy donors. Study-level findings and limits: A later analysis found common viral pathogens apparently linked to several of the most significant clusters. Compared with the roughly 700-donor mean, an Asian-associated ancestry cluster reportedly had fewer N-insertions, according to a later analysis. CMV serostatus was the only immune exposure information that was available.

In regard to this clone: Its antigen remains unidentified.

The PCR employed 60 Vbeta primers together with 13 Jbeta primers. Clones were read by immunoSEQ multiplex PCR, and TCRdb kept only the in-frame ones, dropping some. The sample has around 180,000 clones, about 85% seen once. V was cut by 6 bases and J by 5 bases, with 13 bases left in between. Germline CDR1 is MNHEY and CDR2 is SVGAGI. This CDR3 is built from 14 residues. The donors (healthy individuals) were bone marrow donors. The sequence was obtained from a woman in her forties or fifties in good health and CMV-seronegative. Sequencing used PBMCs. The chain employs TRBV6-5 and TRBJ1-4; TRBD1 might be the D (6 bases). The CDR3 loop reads CASSQGTGNEKLFF. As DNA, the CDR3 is TGTGCCAGCAGCCAAGGTACAGGGAATGAAAAACTGTTTTTT.